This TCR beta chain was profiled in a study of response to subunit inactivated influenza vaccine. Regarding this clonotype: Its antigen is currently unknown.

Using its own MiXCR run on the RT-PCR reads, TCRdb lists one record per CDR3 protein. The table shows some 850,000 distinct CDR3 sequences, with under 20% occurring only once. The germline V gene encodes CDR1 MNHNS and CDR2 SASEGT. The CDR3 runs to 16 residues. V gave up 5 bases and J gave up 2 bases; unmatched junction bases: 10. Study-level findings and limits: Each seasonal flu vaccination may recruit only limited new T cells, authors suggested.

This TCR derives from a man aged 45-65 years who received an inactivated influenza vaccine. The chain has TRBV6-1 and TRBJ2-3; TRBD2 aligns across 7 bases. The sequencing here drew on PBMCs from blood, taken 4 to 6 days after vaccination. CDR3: CASSRTSVPDTDTQYF. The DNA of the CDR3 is TGTGCCAGCAGTCGAACTAGCGTCCCTGACACAGATACGCAGTATTTT.